The 15 T cell receptor beta chains listed next were all sequenced from one sample in a study of tumor and adjacent non-tumor tissue in lung cancer. The template was RNA from unsorted bulk tissue. The normal lung tissue was taken more than 3 cm from the tumor edge. A modified ARM-PCR protocol with three rounds of nested PCR amplified TCRbeta. TCRdb re-called the multiplex PCR reads through MiXCR, storing one row per CDR3 protein. Seen here are about 67,000 distinct CDR3 sequences, roughly three quarters observed once, and the top ten hold around 43%. The source material was distant non-tumor lung tissue. All receptors derive from a man aged 55 to 70 with non-small cell lung cancer.

Concerning this clonotype itself: One end of the junction fails to match germline, which may point to a read error. The V gene is TRBV12-3 or TRBV12-4, the J gene TRBJ2-6, with a possible D match to TRBD1 (5 bases). The CDR3 runs to 16 residues. The DNA of the CDR3 is TGTGCCACCTGGACGGAGCTTGTCTCTGGGGCCAACGTCCTGAGTTTC. This gives the protein CATWTELVSGANVLSF.

This rearrangement joins TRBV29-1 to TRBJ2-1; 12 bases fit TRBD2. The CDR3 covers 15 residues. Trimming took 1 base from V and 15 from J; bases not matched to a gene: 13. In germline, CDR1 is SQVTM, CDR2 ANQGSEA. Here the CDR3 DNA reads TGCAGCGTTGAAGGGCCTAGCGGGAGGGGAGGTGTGCGGTTCTTC. Encoded protein: CSVEGPSGRGGVRFF.

Comments on this clonotype: A read error may produce the germline difference seen at one junction end. The J gene is TRBJ2-1, the V gene TRBV12-3 or TRBV12-4; 11 positions agree with TRBD2. The CDR3 covers 19 residues. The CDR3 here is CASSSPGAIAGGNDNVQFF. The DNA for the CDR3 is TGTGCCAGCAGTTCCCCAGGGGCAATAGCGGGAGGGAACGACAATGTGCAGTTCTTC.

This clonotype was counted a single time. This sequence joins TRBV6-5 and TRBJ1-4; D not resolved. V was trimmed by 1 base and J by 12 bases, leaving 12 bases between them. This CDR3 region has 13 residues. Germline CDR1 is MNHEY and CDR2 is SVGAGI. The CDR3 nucleotides read TGTGCCAGCAGTTACTATCAGGTATCACAACTGTTTTTT. It translates to CASSYYQVSQLFF.

As to this clonotype: A much larger clone differs from this one at a single base, so this may be a read error. The CDR3 sequence is CASSLDRVSDTEYF. The CDR3, as DNA: TGTGCCAGCAGTTTAGACAGGGTTTCAGATACGGAGTATTTT. The chain has TRBV28 and TRBJ2-3; TRBD1 agrees at 7 bases. The CDR3 length is 14 residues. CDR1 MDHEN and CDR2 SYDVKM come from the germline V gene.

About this clonotype: At one boundary the junction diverges from the germline segment, which might be a read error. J is TRBJ2-1 and V is TRBV20-1; D may be TRBD1 or TRBD2 (5 bases each). Germline CDR1 is DFQATT and CDR2 is SNEGSKA (reference sequence). The CDR3 is 12 residues long. The CDR3 DNA sequence: TGCATTGTTAGGGGACCGAACAATGACCAGTTCTTC. It encodes CIVRGPNNDQFF.

Comments on this clonotype: At one end, the junction sequence differs from germline, possibly due to a read error. The chain uses TRBV5-4 and TRBJ2-7; 13 bases align to TRBD2. This CDR3 has 15 amino acids. Germline lookup yields CDR1 SGHNT and CDR2 YYREEE (reference sequence). CDR3 protein: CASSRALAGGGEQYF. The DNA for the CDR3 is TGTGCCAGCAGCCGCGCACTAGCGGGAGGGGGTGAGCAATACTTC. The full variable domain, rest sourced from reference TRBV5-4 and TRBJ2-7, is ETGVTQSPTHLIKTRGQQVTLRCSSQSGHNTVSWYQQALGQGPQFIFQYYREEENGRGNFPPRFSGLQFPNYSSELNVNALELDDSALYLCASSRALAGGGEQYFGPGTRLTVT.

In the case of this clonotype: Sequence at one end of the junction differs from germline and may be a read error. In nucleotides, the CDR3 is TGCGCCAGCAGCCAAGATAGGGACCAGGACATCACAGATATGCAGTATTTT. Translated: CASSQDRDQDITDMQYF. This rearrangement joins TRBV4-1 to TRBJ2-3, with D perhaps given as TRBD1 or TRBD2 (5 bases each). The CDR3 extends over 17 amino acids. Germline V gives CDR1 MGHRA, CDR2 YSYEKL.

About this clonotype: This sequence may be a read error, since a much larger clone differs from it by one base. The rearrangement links TRBV29-1 to TRBJ2-3; no clear D gene. Trimming stripped 4 bases from V and 7 bases from J, with 6 bases between. Per the germline V gene, CDR1 is SQVTM and CDR2 is ANQGSEA. CDR3 size: 10 residues. CDR3 protein: CSVVHHTQYF. The CDR3 bases are TGCAGCGTTGTGCATCATACGCAGTATTTT.

About this clonotype itself: The junction departs from germline at one end; a sequencing error may be responsible. This sequence joins TRBV11-1 and TRBJ2-1; TRBD2 matches at 9 bases. The CDR3 extends over 16 amino acids. Per the germline V gene, CDR1 is SGHAT and CDR2 is FQDESV (reference sequence). The CDR3 sequence: CASSPGTRGGYDEQFF. The CDR3 DNA reads as TGTGCTAGCAGTCCAGGGACGCGGGGGGGATACGACGAGCAGTTCTTC.

The chain uses TRBV24-1 and TRBJ2-1, with no clear D. The V gene lost 4 bases and the J gene lost 10 bases, with 10 bases spanning the gap. The CDR3 contains 12 residues. Per the germline V gene, CDR1 is KGHDR and CDR2 is SFDVKD. The CDR3 coding sequence is TGTGCCACCAGTGAAAGCGTGAGGGAGCAGTTCTTC. Translating gives CATSESVREQFF.

This clonotype was counted only a few times. The germline gene is not matched at one end of the junction; a read error may be the cause. This chain connects TRBV20-1 to TRBJ1-5, with 7 bases fitting TRBD1. The germline gives CDR1 DFQATT, CDR2 SNEGSKA (reference sequence). The CDR3 sequence is 15 residues long. This CDR3 is CTARPFDRVIQPQHF. CDR3 coding DNA: TGCACTGCTAGACCCTTCGACAGGGTGATCCAGCCTCAGCATTTT.

At least ten counts were recorded for this clonotype. For the CDR3, the DNA is TGTGCCAGCAGTTACTCAGGGGTAACCGGGGAGCTGTTTTTT. As protein: CASSYSGVTGELFF. The chain is built from TRBV6-5 and TRBJ2-2, with D possibly matching TRBD1 (5 bases). Trimming pared 0 bases from V and 5 bases from J, leaving 7 bases between. Germline-derived CDR1 and CDR2 are MNHEY and SVGAGI. This CDR3 comprises 14 residues.

Comment on this clonotype: The germline gene is not matched at one end of the junction; a read error may be the cause. V is TRBV5-1 and J is TRBJ2-5; tentatively, D is TRBD1 (6 bases). Germline CDR1 SGHRS, CDR2 YFSETQ. The CDR3 is 17 amino acids. CDR3 in DNA: TGCGCCAGCATGCACCTCGCAGGGGACCAACATGGGGAGACCCAGCACTTC. It codes for CASMHLAGDQHGETQHF.

Worth noting for this clonotype: An end of the junction does not agree with germline; a read error may underlie this. V gene TRBV5-8 combines with J gene TRBJ1-3; no reliable D call. Germline CDR1 and CDR2: SGHTS and YDEGEE. The CDR3 contains 16 residues. The CDR3: CTSSPARGNPGNTIFF. The CDR3 DNA sequence: TGTACCAGCAGCCCCGCCCGAGGGAACCCTGGAAACACCATATTTTTT.